These 28 T cell receptor beta chains originate from one sample sequenced in a study of blood T cell repertoires in COVID-19. Only in-frame clones appear in the TCRdb table, and some are missing; sequencing was by immunoSEQ multiplex PCR. The sample consists of about 300,000 clones, around 80% of them appearing once. Sequenced input: peripheral blood. The receptors were gathered from a woman between 50 and 59 years old with acute or convalescent COVID-19.

The rearrangement uses TRBV7-2 and TRBJ2-5; D is unclear. V was shortened by 1 base and J by 1 base, with 10 bases between the two germline ends. In germline, CDR1 is SGHTA, CDR2 FQGNSA. This CDR3 contains 15 residues. The chain's CDR3 is CASSLGAWVQETQYF. In nucleotides, the CDR3 is TGTGCCAGCAGCTTAGGGGCCTGGGTCCAAGAGACCCAGTACTTC.

The rearrangement uses TRBV9 and TRBJ2-3; 16 positions match TRBD2. The germline V gene has CDR1 SGDLS and CDR2 YYNGEE. The CDR3 totals 17 residues. The ends lost 1 base at V and 4 bases at J; junction bases unmatched: 3. The CDR3 bases are TGTGCCAGCAGCGTACTAGGGACTAGCGGGAGGGCAGATACGCAGTATTTT. Its protein is CASSVLGTSGRADTQYF.

The V and J genes are TRBV4-3 and TRBJ2-1; 13 bases align to TRBD2. CDR3 size: 15 residues. Germline CDR1 and CDR2: LGHNA and YSLEER. V lost 4 bases to trimming and J lost 6 bases; unmatched junction nucleotides: 3. CDR3: CASSPGLAGINEQFF. CDR3 DNA: TGCGCCAGCAGCCCGGGACTAGCGGGAATCAATGAGCAGTTCTTC.

This sequence joins TRBV5-1 and TRBJ2-2; TRBD1 aligns across 8 bases. With V trimmed by 0 bases and J by 1 base, 2 bases remained unmatched. CDR1 and CDR2 (germline): SGHRS, YFSETQ. CDR3 length: 16 residues. This CDR3 reads CASSLAGQGNTGELFF. CDR3 in DNA: TGCGCCAGCAGCTTGGCCGGACAGGGGAACACCGGGGAGCTGTTTTTT.

The V call is TRBV6-2 or TRBV6-3, the J call TRBJ2-7, with 11 bases lining up with TRBD2. V shed 6 bases and J 1 base; nucleotides not matched to a gene: 5. The CDR3 is 15 residues long. Germline lookup yields CDR1 MNHEY and CDR2 SVGEGT. CDR3 DNA sequence: TGTGCCAGCAGCCACTCTAGCGGGGGGTCCTACGAGCAGTACTTC. Translated: CASSHSSGGSYEQYF.

The chain recombines TRBV7-8 with TRBJ2-1; TRBD2 might be the D (6 bases). V lost 1 base and J 2 bases, leaving 12 bases between the germline ends. The CDR3 sequence is 16 residues long. Germline loops: CDR1 SGHVS, CDR2 FQNEAQ. The DNA of the CDR3 is TGTGCCAGCAGCTTAGACCCCCCGGGAGCCTACAATGAGCAGTTCTTC. Translation gives CASSLDPPGAYNEQFF. Full variable domain (missing parts from reference TRBV7-8 and TRBJ2-1): GAGVSQSPRYKVAKRGQDVALRCDPISGHVSLFWYQQALGQGPEFLTYFQNEAQLDKSGLPSDRFFAERPEGSVSTLKIQRTQQEDSAVYLCASSLDPPGAYNEQFFGPGTRLTVL.

This chain joins TRBV12-3 or TRBV12-4 and TRBJ2-4; the D gene is possibly TRBD1 (7 bases). This CDR3 comprises 13 residues. Trimming took 1 base from V and 9 from J, leaving 10 bases between them. CDR3 region: CASSLGQGGIQYF. As DNA, the CDR3 is TGTGCCAGCAGTTTAGGGCAGGGGGGCATTCAGTACTTC.

The J gene is TRBJ1-1, the V gene TRBV19; 11 bases agree with TRBD1. The CDR3 totals 16 residues. Looked up from germline, CDR1 is LNHDA and CDR2 is SQIVND (reference sequence). V trimming: 6 bases; J trimming: 4 bases; junction bases outside the gene matches: 10. The CDR3 here is CASSPRTGTGGTEAFF. The CDR3 coding sequence is TGTGCCAGTAGCCCGCGAACTGGGACAGGGGGCACTGAAGCTTTCTTT.

The gene calls are TRBV19 and TRBJ1-2; no definite D call. V lost 2 bases and J 4 bases, leaving 14 bases between the germline ends. The CDR3 is 15 residues long. Per the germline V gene, CDR1 is LNHDA and CDR2 is SQIVND (reference sequence). The CDR3 DNA reads TGTGCCAGTAGTATATTACGTTCGGGAGGCTATGGCTACACCTTC. This gives the protein CASSILRSGGYGYTF.

The V and J genes are TRBV7-2 and TRBJ1-2, with TRBD1 identical over 8 bases. This CDR3 contains 16 residues. CDR1 and CDR2 (germline): SGHTA, FQGNSA. Trimming at V came to 1 base and at J to 4 bases, leaving 8 bases not matched to a gene. CDR3 DNA: TGTGCCAGCAGCTTAGAGCCCGGACAGGGAGTCTATGGCTACACCTTC. This translates into CASSLEPGQGVYGYTF. The full variable domain, rest sourced from reference TRBV7-2 and TRBJ1-2, is GAGVSQSPSNKVTEKGKDVELRCDPISGHTALYWYRQSLGQGLEFLIYFQGNSAPDKSGLPSDRFSAERTGGSVSTLTIQRTQQEDSAVYLCASSLEPGQGVYGYTFGSGTRLTVV.

This clone was seen only a few times. The same CDR3 is also encoded by other DNA sequences in this sample. The V and J genes are TRBV10-3 and TRBJ2-5, with 8 bases identical to TRBD1. V shed 4 bases and J 1 base; nucleotides not matched to a gene: 5. The CDR3 sequence is 15 residues long. Looked up from germline, CDR1 is ENHRY and CDR2 is SYGVKD. The CDR3 DNA is TGTGCCATCAGTGCCCGACAGGGGCCCCAAGAGACCCAGTACTTC. It is translated as CAISARQGPQETQYF.

The V gene is TRBV5-1, the J gene TRBJ1-1; TRBD1 agrees at 10 bases. V trimming: 4 bases; J trimming: 10 bases; junction bases outside the gene matches: 13. CDR1 is SGHRS, CDR2 YFSETQ, per germline. CDR3 length: 15 amino acids. The CDR3 loop reads CASSPGWGQGLGAFF. DNA of the CDR3: TGCGCCAGCAGCCCCGGGTGGGGACAGGGGCTTGGAGCTTTCTTT.

V and J are TRBV7-7 and TRBJ2-5; 11 bases are a match to TRBD2. V lost 5 bases, J lost 5 bases, and 10 bases stayed unmatched. The V gene's germline CDR1 is SSHAT and CDR2 FNYEAQ (reference sequence). The CDR3 length is 16 residues. CDR3 residues: CASSPRLAGSSETQYF. The DNA of the CDR3 is TGTGCCAGCAGCCCCCGACTAGCGGGATCATCTGAGACCCAGTACTTC. The variable domain in full, completed from reference TRBV7-7 and TRBJ2-5, reads GAGVSQSPRYKVTKRGQDVTLRCDPISSHATLYWYQQALGQGPEFLTYFNYEAQPDKSGLPSDRFSAERPEGSISTLTIQRTEQRDSAMYRCASSPRLAGSSETQYFGPGTRLLVL.

The chain carries TRBV5-1 and TRBJ2-1, with 12 nucleotides matching TRBD2. The CDR3 runs 16 residues. Germline trimming cut 4 bases from V and 8 bases from J; bases unmatched to any gene: 10. Germline V CDR1 and CDR2: SGHRS, YFSETQ. CDR3 coding DNA: TGCGCCAGCAGCCGAGCCGGGACTAGCGGGCTCTATGAGCAGTTCTTC. It yields the protein CASSRAGTSGLYEQFF.

This clone was seen only once. This rearrangement joins TRBV6-2 or TRBV6-3 to TRBJ2-5, with 8 bases identical to TRBD2. Germline CDR1 is MNHEY and CDR2 is SVGEGT. V lost 5 bases and J lost 1; bases outside the gene matches: 9. The CDR3 contains 16 residues. CDR3 region: CASSGTIAGLQETQYF. In nucleotides, the CDR3 is TGTGCCAGCAGTGGGACCATAGCGGGACTCCAAGAGACCCAGTACTTC.

J is TRBJ2-1 and V is TRBV6-5; 12 bases fit TRBD2. The J segment lost 4 bases and the V segment lost 8 bases, leaving 3 bases of the junction unmatched. The CDR3 extends over 14 amino acids. CDR1 MNHEY and CDR2 SVGAGI come from the germline V gene. The CDR3 here is CASLLAGGYNEQFF. In DNA form, the CDR3 reads TGTGCCAGCCTACTAGCGGGGGGTTACAATGAGCAGTTCTTC.

The rearrangement links TRBV7-9 to TRBJ1-1; a weak D match, TRBD1 (6 bases). V was trimmed by 1 base and J by 4 bases, leaving 7 bases between them. Germline V gives CDR1 SEHNR, CDR2 FQNEAQ (reference sequence). The CDR3 sequence is 13 residues long. DNA of the CDR3: TGTGCCAGCAGCTTAGAACAGGGCACTGAAGCTTTCTTT. It yields the protein CASSLEQGTEAFF.

The CDR3, as DNA: TGTGCCAGCAGCTCCGGGACAATTGGCAATCAGCCCCAGCATTTT. Protein product: CASSSGTIGNQPQHF. The chain employs TRBV11-2 and TRBJ1-5, with D maybe TRBD1 (6 bases). V dropped 4 bases and J dropped 2 bases, with 12 bases sitting between them. This CDR3 spans 15 amino acids. Germline values: CDR1 SGHAT, CDR2 FQNNGV.

In the case of this clone: The germline gene is not matched at one end of the junction; a read error may be the cause. V gene TRBV3-1 (or the pseudogene TRBV3-2) combines with J gene TRBJ1-2; a weak D match, TRBD1 (5 bases). This CDR3 comprises 15 residues. Germline V gene sequence: CDR1 LGHDT, CDR2 YNNKEL (reference sequence). The CDR3: CASSQESRGGYGYTF. In DNA form, the CDR3 reads TGTGCCAGCAGTCAAGAGTCAAGGGGTGGCTATGGCTACACCTTC.

The chain carries TRBV9 and TRBJ2-3, with D perhaps matching TRBD2 (7 bases). In germline, CDR1 is SGDLS, CDR2 YYNGEE. This CDR3 comprises 16 residues. The V end lost 3 bases, the J end lost 0 bases, and 14 bases lay between the germline ends. This CDR3 is CASSGRGGLSTDTQYF. In DNA, the CDR3 is TGTGCCAGCAGCGGCCGCGGGGGCCTCAGCACAGATACGCAGTATTTT.

The chain is built from TRBV9 and TRBJ1-5; weak D call: TRBD1 (5 bases). Germline CDR1 SGDLS, CDR2 YYNGEE. Between the trimmed V and J ends, which lost 1 base and 6 bases, there was a span of 11 bases. CDR3 size: 14 residues. The DNA of the CDR3 is TGTGCCAGCAGCGTATCAGGGATCGGTCAGCCCCAGCATTTT. This encodes CASSVSGIGQPQHF.

The CDR3 here is CASSYSLTRGGYTF. The CDR3 nucleotides are TGTGCCAGCAGTTACTCGTTAACTCGAGGGGGCTACACCTTC. The J gene is TRBJ1-2, the V gene TRBV6-5; no reliable D call. Germline V gene sequence: CDR1 MNHEY, CDR2 SVGAGI. The CDR3 has 14 amino acids. V lost 0 bases and J 8 bases, leaving 13 bases between the germline ends.

The chain combines TRBV6-5 with TRBJ2-7, with TRBD2 identical over 8 bases. Germline CDR1 is MNHEY and CDR2 is SVGAGI. V shed 10 bases and J 2 bases; nucleotides not matched to a gene: 7. The CDR3 length is 13 residues. CDR3 nucleotides: TGTGCCATCGCGCCGGGGGGGGCCTACGAGCAGTACTTC. This codes for CAIAPGGAYEQYF.

With regard to this clone: This CDR3 is also generated by other DNA sequences in the sample. The chain carries TRBV30 and TRBJ2-1; maybe TRBD2 (5 bases). This CDR3 spans 12 amino acids. Germline V gene data show CDR1 as GTSNPN and CDR2 as SVGIG (reference sequence). V was trimmed by 0 bases and J by 6 bases, leaving 6 bases between them. CDR3 nucleotides: TGTGCCTGGAGTGTACTAGGCAATGAGCAGTTCTTC. This encodes CAWSVLGNEQFF.

This clone appeared once. The CDR3 DNA follows: TGTGCCTGGAGGATACCCGGGCAGGGGCATGGCGGCTACACCTTC. It is translated as CAWRIPGQGHGGYTF. V usage is TRBV30 and J usage is TRBJ1-2, with D tentatively TRBD1 (6 bases). The CDR3 extends over 15 amino acids. V lost 3 bases and J 8 bases, leaving 22 bases between the germline ends. From germline, CDR1 is GTSNPN and CDR2 SVGIG (reference sequence).

The chain uses TRBV5-8 and TRBJ2-3; unclear D gene. Trimming removed 0 bases from V and 7 bases from J, with 6 bases in between. The germline V gene encodes CDR1 SGHTS and CDR2 YDEGEE. The CDR3 loop spans 12 amino acids. CDR3 in DNA: TGTGCCAGCAGCTTGGGGCGGCATACGCAGTATTTT. Translation: CASSLGRHTQYF.

This chain links TRBV5-6 with TRBJ1-4, with 10 bases aligning to TRBD1. The CDR3 has 18 amino acids. Germline-derived CDR1 and CDR2 are SGHDT and YYEEEE. The J segment lost 4 bases and the V segment lost 5 bases, leaving 14 bases of the junction unmatched. The CDR3 region is CASSSFIAGTGVNEKLFF. DNA of the CDR3: TGTGCCAGCAGTTCTTTCATTGCCGGGACAGGGGTTAATGAAAAACTGTTTTTT.

The rearrangement joins TRBV7-2 to TRBJ2-3; no firm D call. The CDR3 extends over 17 amino acids. V was trimmed by 5 bases and J by 2 bases, leaving 20 bases between them. Germline values: CDR1 SGHTA, CDR2 FQGNSA. Here the CDR3 DNA reads TGTGCCAGCAGCCAGGTCGGTGGGCCTCCCTTCACAGATACGCAGTATTTT. Its protein is CASSQVGGPPFTDTQYF.